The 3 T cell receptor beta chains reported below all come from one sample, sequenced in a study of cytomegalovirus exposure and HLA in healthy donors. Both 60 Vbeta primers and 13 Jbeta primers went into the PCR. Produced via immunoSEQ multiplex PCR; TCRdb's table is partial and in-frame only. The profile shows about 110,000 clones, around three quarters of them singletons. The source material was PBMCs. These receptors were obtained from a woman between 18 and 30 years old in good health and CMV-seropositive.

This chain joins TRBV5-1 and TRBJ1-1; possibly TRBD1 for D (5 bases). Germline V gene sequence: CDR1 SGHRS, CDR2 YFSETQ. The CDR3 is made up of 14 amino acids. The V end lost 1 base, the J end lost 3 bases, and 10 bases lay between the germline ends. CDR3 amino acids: CASSLRGPDTEAFF. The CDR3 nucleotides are TGCGCCAGCAGCTTGAGGGGCCCTGACACTGAAGCTTTCTTT. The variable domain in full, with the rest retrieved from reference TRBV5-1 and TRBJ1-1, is KAGVTQTPRYLIKTRGQQVTLSCSPISGHRSVSWYQQTPGQGLQFLFEYFSETQRNKGNFPGRFSGRQFSNSRSEMNVSTLELGDSALYLCASSLRGPDTEAFFGQGTRLTVV.

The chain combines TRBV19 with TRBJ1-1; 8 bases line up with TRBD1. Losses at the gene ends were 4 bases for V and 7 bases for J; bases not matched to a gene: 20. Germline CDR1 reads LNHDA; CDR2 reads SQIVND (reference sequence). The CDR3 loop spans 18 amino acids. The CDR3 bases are TGTGCCAGTAGTAATGAAGGTCGGACAGGGCTGATCCCTCGTGAAGCTTTCTTT. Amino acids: CASSNEGRTGLIPREAFF. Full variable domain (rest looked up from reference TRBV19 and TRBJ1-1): DGGITQSPKYLFRKEGQNVTLSCEQNLNHDAMYWYRQDPGQGLRLIYYSQIVNDFQKGDIAEGYSVSREKKESFPLTVTSAQKNPTAFYLCASSNEGRTGLIPREAFFGQGTRLTVV.

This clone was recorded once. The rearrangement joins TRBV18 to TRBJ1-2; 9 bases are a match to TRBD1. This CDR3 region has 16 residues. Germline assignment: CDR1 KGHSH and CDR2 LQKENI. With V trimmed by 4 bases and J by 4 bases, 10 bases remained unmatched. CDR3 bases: TGTGCCAGCTCACAACAGTCTGAGACAGGGGGCTATGGCTACACCTTC. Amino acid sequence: CASSQQSETGGYGYTF.